Detailed here is one TCR beta chain. The sample is drawn from a study of blood T cell repertoires in COVID-19. Study overall: Acute and convalescent COVID-19 specimens originated in the United States, Italy and Spain. In each case, the material was cDNA or gDNA derived from T cells, B-cell-depleted T cells, or PBMCs.

Per the original data handling: Reference gene primer amplification yielded estimated nucleated cell counts. Assay used: immunoSEQ multiplex PCR; TCRdb lists only in-frame clones, some missing. V, J and clone size reflect that table, while D and trimming were determined from the DNA. The top ten hold roughly 8.6% of the sample, which has 50,000 to 75,000 clones, 91% seen once. Germline V gene data show CDR1 as SNHLY and CDR2 as FYNNEI. With 6 bases removed from V and 2 bases from J, the gap between germline ends came to 16 bases. The CDR3 totals 16 residues. The chain has TRBV2 and TRBJ2-2, with a tentative D call TRBD2 (6 bases). The sequenced sample consisted of peripheral blood. This clonotype was obtained from a human donor in a cohort sampled during active COVID-19. CDR3 protein: CASRARWDSNTGELFF. CDR3 bases: TGTGCCAGCAGGGCCCGATGGGACTCCAACACCGGGGAGCTGTTTTTT.